These T cell receptor beta chains were read from a single sample in a study of blood T cell repertoires in COVID-19. Sequencing used immunoSEQ multiplex PCR; TCRdb keeps in-frame clones, though not all of them. The sample contains roughly 88,000 clones, approximately 88% of which appear only once. The material sequenced was peripheral blood. The receptor set was obtained from a woman in her sixties with COVID-19, enrolled during active disease. Both conserved end residues are part of each CDR3. The order of the fields is V gene, J gene, D gene, clone size, CDR3 DNA, CDR3 protein. The D gene is left open where the match is weak. Size tells how often a clone was seen (once, few, many) or the class of an expanded clone, and some rows leave it out.

TRBV12-3/TRBV12-4	TRBJ2-5	NA	NA	TGTGCCAGCAGTATGGGGCGTACGGAGTACTTC	CASSMGRTEYF
TRBV28	TRBJ2-7	TRBD1	NA	TGTGCCAGCAGTTTACCGGACAGGGACAGCGAGCAGTACTTC	CASSLPDRDSEQYF
TRBV7-8	TRBJ1-1	NA	NA	TGTGCCAGTAAACAGGGTTTGGACACTGAAGCTTTCTTT	CASKQGLDTEAFF
TRBV10-2	TRBJ2-1	NA	NA	TGCGCCAGCAGCCCTCAGGGGTTAGCCCCCAATGAGCAGTTCTTC	CASSPQGLAPNEQFF
TRBV27	TRBJ2-1	TRBD1	NA	TGTGCCAGCAGTCTGGACAGGGGCTACAATGAGCAGTTCTTC	CASSLDRGYNEQFF
TRBV4-1	TRBJ1-6	TRBD1	NA	TGCGCCAGCAGCCAAGTAAACAGGGGAAATTCACCCCTCCACTTT	CASSQVNRGNSPLHF
TRBV27	TRBJ2-2	NA	once	TGTGCCAGCAGTTTATCGTATAATCCTCCCAACACCGGGGAGCTGTTTTTT	CASSLSYNPPNTGELFF
TRBV7-2	TRBJ2-7	TRBD2	NA	TGTGCCAGCTCCCTCTCGGGGGGGGAGAGCTACGAGCAGTACTTC	CASSLSGGESYEQYF
TRBV5-1	TRBJ2-1	TRBD2	NA	TGCGCCAGCAGCTTGGGAGCGGGGTTGGGAAATGAGCAGTTCTTC	CASSLGAGLGNEQFF
TRBV27	TRBJ2-7	TRBD2	NA	TGTGCCAGCAGGGGACTAGCCTCCTCCTACGAGCAGTACTTC	CASRGLASSYEQYF
TRBV6-5	TRBJ1-2	NA	NA	TGTGCCAGCAGTAACGACAGGCTTCAAGCTGGCTACACCTTC	CASSNDRLQAGYTF
TRBV6-5	TRBJ2-2	TRBD1	NA	TGTGCCAGCAAGGACAGGGCTTATACCGGGGAGCTGTTTTTT	CASKDRAYTGELFF
TRBV11-3	TRBJ2-5	TRBD2	few	TGTGCCAGCAGCTTAGGGACTAGCGGAGTCCAAGAGACCCAGTACTTC	CASSLGTSGVQETQYF
TRBV15	TRBJ1-2	NA	NA	TGTGCCACCAGCAGAGATCGTAATTATGGCTACACCTTC	CATSRDRNYGYTF
TRBV3-1/TRBV3-2	TRBJ2-5	NA	NA	TGTGCCAGCAGCCAAGAAGGACTCCAAGAGACCCAGTACTTC	CASSQEGLQETQYF
TRBV3-1/TRBV3-2	TRBJ1-3	NA	NA	TGTGCCAGCAGCCAAGAGTGTCTTAGCAGCTCTGGAAACACCATATATTTT	CASSQECLSSSGNTIYF
TRBV5-6	TRBJ2-7	NA	NA	TGTGCCAGCAGCTTCACAGGGACCGAGCAGTACTTC	CASSFTGTEQYF
TRBV24-1	TRBJ1-5	NA	NA	TGTGCCACCAGTGACGGGATTGGGAGCAATCAGCCCCAGCATTTT	CATSDGIGSNQPQHF
TRBV29-1	TRBJ1-2	TRBD1	NA	TGCAGCGCCGGACAGGGGGATTTTGGCTACACCTTC	CSAGQGDFGYTF
TRBV28	TRBJ1-4	NA	NA	TGTGCCAGCCGTACCCTGGTACAGGAAAAACTGTTTTTT	CASRTLVQEKLFF
TRBV6-5	TRBJ2-2	TRBD2	NA	TGTGCCAGCAGTTACTCGACTAGCGGGGACACCGGGGAGCTGTTTTTT	CASSYSTSGDTGELFF
TRBV2	TRBJ1-2	TRBD1	NA	TGTGCCAGCACCGGCGGACAGGGGTTGAGTGGCTACACCTTC	CASTGGQGLSGYTF
TRBV10-1	TRBJ2-5	TRBD2	NA	TGCGCCCGACTACTAGCGGGGGACCAAGAGACCCAGTACTTC	CARLLAGDQETQYF
TRBV24-1	TRBJ2-5	NA	NA	TGTGCCACCAGGATGGGACATGCGGTACAGACCCAGTACTTC	CATRMGHAVQTQYF
TRBV27	TRBJ1-1	NA	NA	TGTGCCAGCAGTGTAACTCGACAGGCCCCGGGGACTGAAGCTTTCTTT	CASSVTRQAPGTEAFF
TRBV4-2	TRBJ2-5	NA	NA	TGTGCCAGCAGCCAAGAATTACAAGGGGCCGACAGCCAAGAGACCCAGTACTTC	CASSQELQGADSQETQYF
TRBV7-2	TRBJ1-2	TRBD1	once	TGTGCCAGCAGCCAAGCCAGGGGGCTTTTCGCTGGCTACACCTTC	CASSQARGLFAGYTF
TRBV19	TRBJ2-7	NA	NA	TGTGCCAGTAGTATCGTCGACGGATTACGGAGCTCCTACGAGCAGTACTTC	CASSIVDGLRSSYEQYF
TRBV30	TRBJ2-2	NA	NA	TGTGCCTGTGGACCGTACACCGGGGAGCTGTTTTTT	CACGPYTGELFF
TRBV6-2/TRBV6-3	TRBJ1-1	NA	NA	TGTGCCAGCAGTTACTCCCGCGGGAACACTGAAGCTTTCTTT	CASSYSRGNTEAFF
TRBV12-5	TRBJ2-5	TRBD2	NA	TGTGCTAGTGCCCTTGGCCAAGCGGGGTCAGAGACCCAGTACTTC	CASALGQAGSETQYF
TRBV12-3/TRBV12-4	TRBJ2-2	NA	NA	TGTGCCAGCAGTCTCGGGGGTGGCGGGGAGCTGTTTTTT	CASSLGGGGELFF
TRBV12-3/TRBV12-4	TRBJ1-1	TRBD1	NA	TGTGCCAGCAGACAGGGGGGGTGGACTGAAGCTTTCTTT	CASRQGGWTEAFF
TRBV2	TRBJ2-5	NA	NA	TGTGCCAGCAGTGTTTTCGGGGGAGCTGTGGGGACCCAGTACTTC	CASSVFGGAVGTQYF
TRBV5-1	TRBJ2-7	NA	NA	TGCGCCAGCAGCTTGGCCGCCAGTTGGGAGCAGTACTTC	CASSLAASWEQYF
TRBV4-2	TRBJ1-1	TRBD1	once	TGTGCCAGCACCCCCGAGCAGGGGACAGGGTTATTCACTGAAGCTTTCTTT	CASTPEQGTGLFTEAFF
TRBV12-3/TRBV12-4	TRBJ1-1	TRBD1	few	TGTGCCAGCAGTGGGGACAGGGCTGAAGCTTTCTTT	CASSGDRAEAFF
TRBV27	TRBJ2-5	TRBD1	NA	TGTGCCAGCAGTGTGGACAGGGGATTCTTGGAGACCCAGTACTTC	CASSVDRGFLETQYF
TRBV18	TRBJ1-2	TRBD1	NA	TGTGCCAGCTCAGAAGGACAGGGGTCCAGCTATGGCTACACCTTC	CASSEGQGSSYGYTF
TRBV4-2	TRBJ1-1	TRBD1	NA	TGTGCCAGCAGCCAAGAAGTCGGCAGGGGGGCTGAAGCTTTCTTT	CASSQEVGRGAEAFF
TRBV28	TRBJ1-2	NA	few	TGTGCCAGCAGTTTGGTGTCAGGGCGTGGCTACACCTTC	CASSLVSGRGYTF
TRBV5-1	TRBJ1-2	NA	NA	TGCGCCAGCAGCTTGTATGCGGGCGCGGACTATGGCTACACCTTC	CASSLYAGADYGYTF
TRBV4-2	TRBJ1-6	TRBD1	NA	TGTGCCAGCAGTCCGAACTTCGGGACAGGGGGCTCACCCCTCCACTTT	CASSPNFGTGGSPLHF
TRBV6-5	TRBJ1-1	TRBD1	NA	TGTGCCAGCAACTTGGCCGGGACAGGGAGGACTGAAGCTTTCTTT	CASNLAGTGRTEAFF
TRBV20-1	TRBJ1-3	NA	once	TGCAGTGCTAGTGTGTCCCGCTCTGGAAACACCATATATTTT	CSASVSRSGNTIYF
TRBV7-9	TRBJ1-2	NA	NA	TGTGCCAGCAGCCGGGACTCTTTAGGTTATGGCTACACCTTC	CASSRDSLGYGYTF